Each of the 29 T cell receptor beta chains below was sequenced from the same sample in a study of CD8 T cells in ankylosing spondylitis. TCRdb ran MiXCR on the 5' RACE reads and lists one entry per CDR3 protein. This sample has 150,000 to 200,000 distinct CDR3 sequences, with 11% found just once. Sequenced input: blood, either unsorted or a sorted T cell fraction (not recorded which). The receptor set was obtained from a male donor with ankylosing spondylitis or in good health (not recorded which).

Many counts were recorded for this clonotype. J is TRBJ1-5 and V is TRBV12-3 or TRBV12-4; 7 nucleotides agree with TRBD1. The CDR3 is made up of 15 amino acids. Trimming removed 6 bases from V and 2 bases from J; junction bases left unmatched: 7. CDR3 coding DNA: TGTGCCAGCAGCTCCCGAGGACAGGGCAATCAGCCCCAGCATTTT. It codes for CASSSRGQGNQPQHF.

This clonotype appeared many times. This rearrangement joins TRBV2 to TRBJ1-6; a possible D gene is TRBD1 (6 bases). The CDR3 extends over 16 amino acids. The V gene's germline CDR1 is SNHLY and CDR2 FYNNEI. Trimming shortened V by 7 bases and J by 11 bases, and 24 bases separated the two germline ends. The CDR3 loop reads CASTEDGRGPNPPLHF. The CDR3 DNA sequence: TGTGCCAGCACCGAAGATGGCAGGGGACCCAACCCACCCCTCCACTTT.

In its sample, this clonotype was seen many times. The genes are TRBV9 and TRBJ1-6; TRBD1 might be the D (5 bases). The germline V and J ends were trimmed by 6 bases and 5 bases, with 15 bases remaining between them. The CDR3 contains 15 residues. The V gene's germline CDR1 is SGDLS and CDR2 YYNGEE. The CDR3 reads CASKKGGGNNSPLHF. The CDR3 nucleotides are TGTGCCAGCAAGAAGGGCGGGGGAAATAATTCACCCCTCCACTTT. Full variable domain (rest looked up from reference TRBV9 and TRBJ1-6): DSGVTQTPKHLITATGQRVTLRCSPRSGDLSVYWYQQSLDQGLQFLIQYYNGEERAKGNILERFSAQQFPDLHSELNLSSLELGDSALYFCASKKGGGNNSPLHFGNGTRLTVT.

The rearrangement links TRBV5-1 to TRBJ2-1; 7 nucleotides match TRBD2. The CDR3 contains 14 residues. Trimming at V came to 0 bases and at J to 8 bases, leaving 5 bases not matched to a gene. The V gene's germline CDR1 is SGHRS and CDR2 YFSETQ. CDR3 region: CASSLVGGNDEQFF. The CDR3 region has the DNA TGCGCCAGCAGCTTGGTGGGAGGGAACGATGAGCAGTTCTTC.

This clonotype has at least ten counts. The chain is built from TRBV29-1 and TRBJ2-2; tentatively, D is TRBD1 or TRBD2 (5 bases each). Germline V lookup: CDR1 SQVTM, CDR2 ANQGSEA. CDR3 length equals 14 residues. V lost 7 bases, J lost 0 bases, and 12 bases lay in between. CDR3 loop: CSGLGPANTGELFF. CDR3 nucleotides: TGCAGCGGCCTGGGACCGGCGAACACCGGGGAGCTGTTTTTT.

This clonotype was detected many times. J is TRBJ2-7 and V is TRBV7-9, with a possible D match to TRBD2 (6 bases). Germline V gene data show CDR1 as SEHNR and CDR2 as FQNEAQ (reference sequence). V lost 5 bases and J 3 bases, leaving 11 bases between the germline ends. The CDR3 is made up of 13 amino acids. The CDR3 protein is CASSHGTLYEQYF. CDR3 coding DNA: TGTGCCAGCAGCCATGGGACTCTCTACGAGCAGTACTTC.

In its sample, this clonotype was seen a few times. In DNA form, the CDR3 reads TGTGCCATGGGGGGGCCCTACGAGCAGTACTTC. This encodes CAMGGPYEQYF. The chain employs TRBV2 and TRBJ2-7, with D possibly TRBD2 on 7 matching bases. The CDR3 spans 11 residues. V was pared by 10 bases and J by 2 bases, with 9 bases between. The germline gives CDR1 SNHLY, CDR2 FYNNEI. The full variable domain, its missing parts supplied by reference TRBV2 and TRBJ2-7, is EPEVTQTPSHQVTQMGQEVILRCVPISNHLYFYWYRQILGQKVEFLVSFYNNEISEKSEIFDDQFSVERPDGSNFTLKIRSTKLEDSAMYFCAMGGPYEQYFGPGTRLTVT.

Ten or more counts support this clonotype. V gene TRBV9 combines with J gene TRBJ2-6; no reliable D call. Trimming took off 0 bases at V and 1 base at J, with 8 bases between the two ends. The CDR3 is made up of 16 amino acids. Looked up from germline, CDR1 is SGDLS and CDR2 is YYNGEE. CDR3 protein: CASSVGWLSGANVLTF. The CDR3 coding sequence is TGTGCCAGCAGCGTAGGGTGGTTGTCTGGGGCCAACGTCCTGACTTTC.

To note about this clonotype: A much more abundant neighbour one base away suggests this may be a read error. This chain uses TRBV5-1 with TRBJ2-3; D ambiguous. The V gene's germline CDR1 is SGHRS and CDR2 YFSETQ. The CDR3 spans 14 residues. CDR3 DNA sequence: TGCGTCAGCAGTGAGGCAGCTAGGACAGATACGCAGTATTTT. Translating gives CVSSEAARTDTQYF.

This clonotype was counted at least ten times. This chain connects TRBV12-3 or TRBV12-4 to TRBJ2-5, with D unresolved. The CDR3 contains 14 residues. Trimming removed 3 bases at V and 5 bases at J, with 13 bases between. The CDR3 DNA reads as TGTGCCAGCAGTTTTTCGGAGAGTAGGGAGACCCAGTACTTC. This sequence encodes CASSFSESRETQYF.

The table lists this clonotype with many counts. Here the CDR3 DNA reads TGTGCCAGCAGCTTAGTTACGGGGGCAAATCAGCCCCAGCATTTT. Translating it yields CASSLVTGANQPQHF. J is TRBJ1-5 and V is TRBV7-8, with a tentative D call TRBD1 (6 bases). V lost 1 base and J lost 4, with 11 bases in between. Per germline, CDR1 SGHVS and CDR2 FQNEAQ. The CDR3 is 15 amino acids.

The chain carries TRBV7-8 and TRBJ2-2; tentatively, D is TRBD2 (7 bases). The length of the CDR3 is 16 residues. V was pared by 1 base and J by 5 bases, with 14 bases between. Germline CDR1 SGHVS, CDR2 FQNEAQ. The CDR3 reads CASSLVVGGRTGELFF. The DNA of the CDR3 is TGTGCCAGCAGCTTAGTTGTGGGGGGGCGAACCGGGGAGCTGTTTTTT.

This clonotype has only a few counts. The chain links TRBV5-1 to TRBJ2-1; 14 nucleotides agree with TRBD2. Per germline, CDR1 SGHRS and CDR2 YFSETQ. The CDR3 loop spans 17 amino acids. Germline trimming cut 4 bases from V and 7 bases from J; bases unmatched to any gene: 10. The CDR3 nucleotides read TGCGCCAGCAGCCTACGACTAGCGGGGGGGTTACTGAATGAGCAGTTCTTC. Translated: CASSLRLAGGLLNEQFF.

Ten or more counts support this clonotype. The chain recombines TRBV14 with TRBJ2-1; D possibly corresponds to TRBD2 (5 bases). This CDR3 region has 15 residues. Germline CDR1 and CDR2: SGHDN and FVKESK. Deletions cut 2 bases from V and 0 bases from J, with 8 bases between. Here the CDR3 reads CASSQKRNSYNEQFF. The CDR3 coding sequence is TGTGCCAGCAGCCAAAAGCGGAACTCCTACAATGAGCAGTTCTTC. Full variable domain (missing parts from reference TRBV14 and TRBJ2-1): EAGVTQFPSHSVIEKGQTVTLRCDPISGHDNLYWYRRVMGKEIKFLLHFVKESKQDESGMPNNRFLAERTGGTYSTLKVQPAELEDSGVYFCASSQKRNSYNEQFFGPGTRLTVL.

At least ten counts were recorded for this clonotype. V usage is TRBV11-2 and J usage is TRBJ2-5; no clear D gene. With 1 base removed from V and 3 bases from J, the gap between germline ends came to 15 bases. Germline V lookup: CDR1 SGHAT, CDR2 FQNNGV. The CDR3 covers 16 residues. As DNA, the CDR3 is TGTGCCAGCAGCTTAGGATCGGCGAAACCGGAAGAGACCCAGTACTTC. The encoded protein is CASSLGSAKPEETQYF.

This clonotype came up many times. The chain links TRBV20-1 to TRBJ2-5, with 9 bases that match TRBD1. The germline V gene has CDR1 DFQATT and CDR2 SNEGSKA (reference sequence). With V trimmed by 6 bases and J by 5 bases, 13 bases remained unmatched. This CDR3 contains 15 residues. The CDR3 DNA reads as TGCAGTGCCACAGGGGGCGCAAGGGTAGAGGAGACCCAGTACTTC. Its translation is CSATGGARVEETQYF.

Many counts were recorded for this clonotype. This sequence joins TRBV5-1 and TRBJ1-2, with 7 nucleotides matching TRBD1. The CDR3 extends over 15 amino acids. The germline V gene has CDR1 SGHRS and CDR2 YFSETQ. V shed 4 bases and J 6 bases; nucleotides not matched to a gene: 12. DNA for the CDR3: TGCGCCAGCAGCACAACCGGGACAGATACGGATGGCTACACCTTC. It codes for CASSTTGTDTDGYTF. The full variable domain, completed using reference TRBV5-1 and TRBJ1-2, is KAGVTQTPRYLIKTRGQQVTLSCSPISGHRSVSWYQQTPGQGLQFLFEYFSETQRNKGNFPGRFSGRQFSNSRSEMNVSTLELGDSALYLCASSTTGTDTDGYTFGSGTRLTVV.

This clonotype has a count of ten or more. This chain links TRBV11-2 with TRBJ2-1; the D is unclear. V was clipped by 4 bases and J by 5 bases, with 3 bases between them. From germline, CDR1 is SGHAT and CDR2 FQNNGV. CDR3 size: 11 residues. The CDR3 protein is CASSYHNEQFF. In nucleotides, the CDR3 is TGTGCCAGCAGCTACCACAATGAGCAGTTCTTC.

This clonotype was observed many times. The chain is built from TRBV29-1 and TRBJ2-2; tentatively, D is TRBD2 (5 bases). Germline-derived CDR1 and CDR2 are SQVTM and ANQGSEA. Trimming shortened V by 1 base and J by 0 bases, and 9 bases separated the two germline ends. CDR3 size: 15 residues. CDR3 region: CSVEVRGTNTGELFF. The CDR3 region has the DNA TGCAGCGTTGAAGTCCGGGGAACGAACACCGGGGAGCTGTTTTTT.

This clonotype was picked up a small number of times. The chain is built from TRBV7-2 and TRBJ1-5; D is unclear. CDR1 is SGHTA and CDR2 is FQGNSA in the germline V gene. The V end was cut by 2 bases, the J end by 2 bases, with 7 bases between. The CDR3 is 14 residues long. The CDR3 is CASSLTAGNQPQHF. The CDR3 DNA follows: TGTGCCAGCAGCTTAACGGCCGGCAATCAGCCCCAGCATTTT.

Turning to this clonotype: The junction differs from germline at one of its ends, possibly a read error. This chain uses TRBV12-3 or TRBV12-4 with TRBJ2-1; no definite D call. The CDR3 covers 15 residues. The DNA for the CDR3 is TGTGCCAGCAGTTTAGCCTTTACAGCCTACAATGAGGAGTTCTTC. Its protein is CASSLAFTAYNEEFF.

This clonotype occurred many times. CDR3: CASSVAPNTEAFF. In DNA, the CDR3 is TGTGCCAGCAGCGTAGCTCCGAACACTGAAGCTTTCTTT. The chain is built from TRBV9 and TRBJ1-1; D is undetermined. Germline lookup yields CDR1 SGDLS and CDR2 YYNGEE. The CDR3 is 13 amino acids. Trimming took 0 bases from V and 1 from J, leaving 4 bases between them.

This clonotype was counted many times. The gene calls are TRBV6-6 and TRBJ2-7; D ambiguous. V lost 4 bases, J lost 3 bases, and 7 bases lay in between. The germline V gene encodes CDR1 MNHNY and CDR2 SVGAGI (reference sequence). This CDR3 comprises 12 residues. In DNA, the CDR3 is TGTGCCAGCAGTTTGGGCAACTACGAGCAGTACTTC. It yields the protein CASSLGNYEQYF.

This clonotype has only a few counts. The V call is TRBV6-1, the J call TRBJ1-1; D gene unclear. This CDR3 comprises 13 residues. V lost 8 bases and J 5 bases, leaving 15 bases between the germline ends. Germline V gene data show CDR1 as MNHNS and CDR2 as SASEGT. CDR3 nucleotides: TGTGCCAGCGAGAACATGGGAACGACTGAAGCTTTCTTT. Translating gives CASENMGTTEAFF.

The chain uses TRBV29-1 and TRBJ2-1, with TRBD1 as a possible D gene (6 bases). Trimming removed 8 bases from V and 6 bases from J, with 23 bases in between. The CDR3 spans 15 residues. Germline V CDR1 and CDR2: SQVTM, ANQGSEA. This CDR3 reads CSTDLTGGECNEQFF. CDR3 sequence (DNA): TGCAGCACCGATCTGACAGGTGGAGAGTGCAATGAGCAGTTCTTC.

V gene TRBV5-6 combines with J gene TRBJ2-7, with a weak D call TRBD2 (6 bases). V dropped 0 bases and J dropped 0 bases, with 10 bases sitting between them. The CDR3 spans 15 residues. Germline-derived CDR1 and CDR2 are SGHDT and YYEEEE. The CDR3 coding sequence is TGTGCCAGCAGCTTGGCGGGGAGGTTCTCCTACGAGCAGTACTTC. It is translated as CASSLAGRFSYEQYF.

Worth noting for this clonotype: A much larger clone differs from this one at a single base, so this may be a read error. V is TRBV12-3 or TRBV12-4 and J is TRBJ2-7; possibly TRBD2 for D (5 bases). This CDR3 has 14 amino acids. This CDR3 reads CANSGLGSPYEQYF. Written as DNA, the CDR3 is TGTGCCAACAGTGGCCTAGGGAGCCCGTACGAGCAGTACTTC.

The genes are TRBV7-6 and TRBJ1-1; TRBD1 might be the D (5 bases). Germline V gene sequence: CDR1 SGHVS, CDR2 FNYEAQ. Trimming took 6 bases from V and 4 from J, leaving 15 bases between them. The CDR3 extends over 14 amino acids. CDR3 nucleotide sequence: TGTGCCAGCAGTCCACTAGGGACGGGCACTGAAGCTTTCTTT. It is translated as CASSPLGTGTEAFF.

Ten or more counts support this clonotype. This chain links TRBV29-1 with TRBJ2-7, with D tentatively TRBD2 (6 bases). V was pared by 5 bases and J by 6 bases, with 17 bases between. CDR3 length: 13 residues. Germline values: CDR1 SQVTM, CDR2 ANQGSEA. In nucleotides, the CDR3 is TGCAGCGTTACGGGGGTGCCCGGGAGCGAGCAGTACTTC. Translating it yields CSVTGVPGSEQYF.